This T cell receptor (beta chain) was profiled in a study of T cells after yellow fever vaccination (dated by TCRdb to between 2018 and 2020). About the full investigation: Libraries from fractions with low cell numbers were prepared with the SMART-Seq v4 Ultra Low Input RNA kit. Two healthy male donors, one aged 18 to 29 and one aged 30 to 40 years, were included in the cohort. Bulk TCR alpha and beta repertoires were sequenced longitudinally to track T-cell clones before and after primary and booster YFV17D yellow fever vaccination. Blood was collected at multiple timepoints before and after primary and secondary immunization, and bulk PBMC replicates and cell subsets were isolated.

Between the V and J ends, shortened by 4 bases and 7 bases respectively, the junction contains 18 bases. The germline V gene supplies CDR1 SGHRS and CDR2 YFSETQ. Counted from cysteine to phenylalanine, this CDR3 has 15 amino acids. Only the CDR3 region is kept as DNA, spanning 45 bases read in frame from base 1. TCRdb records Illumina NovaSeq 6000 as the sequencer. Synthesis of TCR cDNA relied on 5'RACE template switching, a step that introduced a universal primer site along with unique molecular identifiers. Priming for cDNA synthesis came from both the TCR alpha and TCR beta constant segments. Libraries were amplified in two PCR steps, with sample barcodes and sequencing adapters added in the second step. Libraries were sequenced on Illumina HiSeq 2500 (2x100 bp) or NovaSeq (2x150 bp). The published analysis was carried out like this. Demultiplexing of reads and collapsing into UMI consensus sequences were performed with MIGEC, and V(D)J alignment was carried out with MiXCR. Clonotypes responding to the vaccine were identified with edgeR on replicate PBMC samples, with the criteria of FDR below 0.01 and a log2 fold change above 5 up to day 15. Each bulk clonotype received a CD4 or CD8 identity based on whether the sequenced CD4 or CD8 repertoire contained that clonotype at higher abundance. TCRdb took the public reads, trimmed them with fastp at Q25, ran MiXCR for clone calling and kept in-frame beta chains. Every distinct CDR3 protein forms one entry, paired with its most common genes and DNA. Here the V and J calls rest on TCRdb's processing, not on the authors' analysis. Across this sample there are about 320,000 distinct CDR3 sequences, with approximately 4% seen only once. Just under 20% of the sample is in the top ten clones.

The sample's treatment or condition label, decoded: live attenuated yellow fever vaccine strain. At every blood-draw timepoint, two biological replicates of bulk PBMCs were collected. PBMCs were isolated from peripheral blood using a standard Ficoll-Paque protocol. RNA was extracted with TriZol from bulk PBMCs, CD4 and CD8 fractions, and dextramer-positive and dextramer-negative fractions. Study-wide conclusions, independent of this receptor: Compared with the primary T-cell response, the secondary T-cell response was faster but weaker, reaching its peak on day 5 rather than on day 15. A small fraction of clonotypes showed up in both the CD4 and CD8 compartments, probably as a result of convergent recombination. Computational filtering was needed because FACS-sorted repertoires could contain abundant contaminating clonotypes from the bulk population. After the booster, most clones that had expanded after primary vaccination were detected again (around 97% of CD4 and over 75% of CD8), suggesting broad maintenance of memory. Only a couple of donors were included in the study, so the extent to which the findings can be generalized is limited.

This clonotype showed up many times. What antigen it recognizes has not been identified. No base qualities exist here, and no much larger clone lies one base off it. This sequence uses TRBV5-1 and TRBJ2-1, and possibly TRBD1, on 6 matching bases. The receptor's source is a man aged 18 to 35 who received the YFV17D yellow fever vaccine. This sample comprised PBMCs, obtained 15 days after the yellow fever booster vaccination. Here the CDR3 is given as CASSQPTGAHNEQFF. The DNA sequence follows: TGCGCCAGCAGCCAACCGACAGGAGCGCATAATGAGCAGTTCTTC.